Listed below are T cell receptor beta chains from one sample, sequenced in a study of blood T cell repertoires in COVID-19. The protocol was immunoSEQ multiplex PCR, while the TCRdb copy is restricted to in-frame clones and leaves out a portion. The table includes hundreds of thousands of clones, more than 80% detected once. Sample: peripheral blood. The receptors were sampled from a woman of 80 years or more with COVID-19, enrolled during active disease. The CDR3 runs from the conserved cysteine through the conserved F or W. Each record gives: J gene, D gene, clone size, V gene, CDR3 DNA, CDR3 protein. D genes are given only for firm matches. Rows may omit the clone size; those that give it use once, few, many or a size class.

>TRBJ2-1|NA|NA|TRBV5-4
TGTGCCAGCAGCTTGGAGATGGGACTCCCCAATGAGCAGTTCTTC
CASSLEMGLPNEQFF
>TRBJ1-2|NA|once|TRBV20-1
TGCAGTGCTAGAACGAGGAAAGGCTACACCTTC
CSARTRKGYTF
>TRBJ2-3|TRBD2|NA|TRBV7-3
TGTGCCAGCAGCTTACTGACTAGCGTGCCGCAGTATTTT
CASSLLTSVPQYF
>TRBJ1-1|NA|NA|TRBV7-9
TGTGCCAGCAGCTTCCCACCTGGCGGCCCCCTCGACACTGAAGCTTTCTTT
CASSFPPGGPLDTEAFF
>TRBJ1-2|NA|NA|TRBV3-1/TRBV3-2
TGTGCCAGCAGCCAAGGTAGCCAGGGTACCTATGGCTACACCTTC
CASSQGSQGTYGYTF
>TRBJ2-3|NA|NA|TRBV18
TGTGCCAGCTCACCCCGTAATAGCGGAAGCACAGATACGCAGTATTTT
CASSPRNSGSTDTQYF
>TRBJ2-7|NA|once|TRBV27
TGTGCCAGCAGGGGAGGGGGGGTTTACGAGCAGTACTTC
CASRGGGVYEQYF
>TRBJ1-3|NA|NA|TRBV19
TGTGCCAGTAATGACAGGGGAAACACCATATATTTT
CASNDRGNTIYF
>TRBJ2-7|TRBD1|once|TRBV28
TGTGCCAGCAGTACAGGGGTTGGAGAGCAGTACTTC
CASSTGVGEQYF
>TRBJ2-3|TRBD1|NA|TRBV6-5
TGTGCCAGCAGAATAACAGGGGGGAGCACAGATACGCAGTATTTT
CASRITGGSTDTQYF
>TRBJ1-1|TRBD1|NA|TRBV2
TGTGCCAGCAGTGGACAGGGCTTCAACACTGAAGCTTTCTTT
CASSGQGFNTEAFF
>TRBJ1-2|NA|few|TRBV30
TGTGCCTGCACAGGGTATGGCTACACCTTC
CACTGYGYTF
>TRBJ2-5|TRBD2|once|TRBV7-3
TGTGCCAGCAGCTTTGCCGGGACTAGCGGGACGGAGACCCAGTACTTC
CASSFAGTSGTETQYF
>TRBJ1-1|NA|once|TRBV18
TGTGCCAGCTCACGGAGAGAAGCGGCTACGAACACTGAAGCTTTCTTT
CASSRREAATNTEAFF
>TRBJ1-4|TRBD1|NA|TRBV5-1
TGCGCCAGCAGCCCATCGAGGGGGCTAGGGGAAAAACTGTTTTTT
CASSPSRGLGEKLFF
>TRBJ2-1|TRBD1|NA|TRBV5-1
TGCGCCAGCAACGCAGGGGGCAACAACAATGAGCAGTTCTTC
CASNAGGNNNEQFF
>TRBJ1-2|TRBD1|few|TRBV24-1
TGTGCCACCAGTGAGGGACAGGGAAACTATGGCTACACCTTC
CATSEGQGNYGYTF
>TRBJ2-1|NA|NA|TRBV9
TGTGCCAGCAGCGTAGAAGACAGGCTTGGTGAGCAGTTCTTC
CASSVEDRLGEQFF
>TRBJ1-1|NA|NA|TRBV7-8
TGTGCCAGCAGCTTAGCTATTGGAGCGGGGGGGAGGAGCACTGAAGCTTTCTTT
CASSLAIGAGGRSTEAFF
>TRBJ2-3|NA|NA|TRBV2
TGTGCCAGCAGTGAAGAGCTACCCTCAACGCAGTATTTT
CASSEELPSTQYF
>TRBJ1-1|NA|NA|TRBV19
TGTGCCAGTAGTTCAACGGACGGGATAACGTCCACTGAAGCTTTCTTT
CASSSTDGITSTEAFF
>TRBJ1-2|NA|NA|TRBV19
TGTGCCAGTAGGGAGGGGACCCAGACTGGCTATGGCTACACCTTC
CASREGTQTGYGYTF